This T cell receptor beta chain appears in the sequencing data of a study of Ad26.COV2.S vaccination and SARS-CoV-2 variants. Study conclusions and caveats: Reported findings describe substantial breadth in spike-specific CD8+ and CD4+ T cell responses following vaccination. For non-spike TCRs, breadth in vaccine recipients resembled that in placebo recipients. Vaccinees displayed broader spike-specific TCR repertoires than placebo recipients. Using TCR breadth and depth analyses may have led to underestimated total T cell responses.

The assay was immunoSEQ multiplex PCR, and TCRdb's table has in-frame clones only and misses some. The sample records over 100,000 clones, 60% to 85% being singletons. In regard to this clone: Its antigen remains unidentified.

The CDR3 extends over 14 amino acids. Germline V gene sequence: CDR1 LNHDA, CDR2 SQIVND (reference sequence). V was shortened by 5 bases and J by 7 bases, with 14 bases between the two germline ends. The specimen was peripheral blood, collected after recovery from COVID-19. This TCR was sampled from a human donor who had recovered from COVID-19. The gene calls are TRBV19 and TRBJ1-4; D may be TRBD1 (6 bases). CDR3 DNA: TGTGCCAGTAGTGCACAGGGCTCTACTGAAAAACTGTTTTTT. Protein sequence: CASSAQGSTEKLFF.